One and the same sample provided the 20 T cell receptor beta chains below, sequenced in a study of identical twins (dated by TCRdb to the mid-2010s). The library was generated by 5' RACE. The data were produced on an Illumina HiSeq 2000. In TCRdb, the public reads were trimmed at Q25 with fastp and aligned with MiXCR, with productive beta chains retained. Rows with one shared CDR3 protein collapse into an entry with the most common genes and DNA. The sample has under 250,000 distinct CDR3 sequences on record, about a tenth of them singletons. In total, the top ten clones hold over 4.5% of the sample. Source material: memory (CD45RO+) T cells sorted from blood. Taken with the paper, the label for cell subset or site translates to: CD45RO+ enriched T cells. The receptors were gathered from a woman younger than 30 in good health.

A remark on this clonotype: A much larger clone lies one base from this, so it may be a read error. The CDR3 here is CASSQGAYNEQFF. CDR3 DNA: TGTGCCAGCAGCCAAGGGGCCTACAATGAGCAGTTCTTC. The gene calls are TRBV3-1 and TRBJ2-1; D is uncertain. Germline V CDR1 and CDR2: LGHDT, YNNKEL (reference sequence). The CDR3 has 13 residues. Trimming cost V 1 base and J 2 bases, with 3 bases left between them.

The rearrangement joins TRBV27 to TRBJ2-4; D is possibly TRBD2 (6 bases). V dropped 8 bases and J dropped 0 bases, with 11 bases sitting between them. This CDR3 region has 14 residues. Germline V CDR1 and CDR2: MNHEY, SMNVEV (reference sequence). CDR3 protein: CASWGELAKNIQYF. CDR3 DNA: TGTGCCAGCTGGGGGGAGCTAGCCAAAAACATTCAGTACTTC.

The V call is TRBV18, the J call TRBJ2-6; D gene uncertain. Germline CDR1 reads KGHSH; CDR2 reads LQKENI. The V gene lost 5 bases and the J gene lost 2 bases, with 7 bases spanning the gap. The CDR3 covers 14 residues. DNA of the CDR3: TGTGCCAGCTCATATGATACTGGGGCCAACGTCCTGACTTTC. Its translation: CASSYDTGANVLTF.

There are many counts of this clonotype. This chain joins TRBV11-2 and TRBJ2-1, with D possibly being TRBD1 (5 bases). This CDR3 has 14 amino acids. From germline, CDR1 is SGHAT and CDR2 FQNNGV. V was trimmed by 6 bases and J by 4 bases, leaving 13 bases between them. The CDR3 loop reads CASSWTPAYNEQFF. For the CDR3, the DNA is TGTGCCAGCAGTTGGACACCCGCATACAATGAGCAGTTCTTC.

The CDR3: CSATTAITDTQYF. The DNA of the CDR3 is TGCAGTGCTACGACAGCGATCACAGATACGCAGTATTTT. This sequence joins TRBV20-1 and TRBJ2-3; tentative D call: TRBD1 (5 bases). The CDR3 contains 13 residues. V lost 4 bases to trimming and J lost 2 bases, with 10 bases between them. Germline V gene lookup returns CDR1 DFQATT and CDR2 SNEGSKA (reference sequence).

This clonotype occurred many times. The V call is TRBV12-3 or TRBV12-4, the J call TRBJ2-1; 7 bases match TRBD2. V lost 3 bases and J lost 3; bases outside the gene matches: 2. This CDR3 spans 14 amino acids. CDR3 nucleotides: TGTGCCAGCAGTTTTGCTAGCGGCTACAATGAGCAGTTCTTC. Protein: CASSFASGYNEQFF.

The rearrangement uses TRBV2 and TRBJ2-7, with D perhaps matching TRBD1 or TRBD2 (5 bases each). CDR3 length equals 15 residues. Germline values: CDR1 SNHLY, CDR2 FYNNEI. V dropped 5 bases and J dropped 4 bases, with 18 bases sitting between them. CDR3 sequence reads: CASSLQEREGYEQYF. The DNA for the CDR3 is TGTGCCAGCAGTCTACAGGAGAGGGAAGGTTACGAGCAGTACTTC.

Note on this clonotype: At one boundary the junction diverges from the germline segment, which might be a read error. The gene calls are TRBV7-2 and TRBJ2-3; the D gene is possibly TRBD2 (6 bases). This CDR3 comprises 15 residues. Per germline, CDR1 SGHTA and CDR2 FQGNSA. The CDR3 sequence: CATSLAARGADTQYF. Here the CDR3 DNA reads TGTGCCACCAGCTTAGCGGCTAGGGGCGCAGATACGCAGTATTTT.

The chain combines TRBV18 with TRBJ2-7, with 8 bases lining up with TRBD2. The junction had 7 bases not matched to a gene; V was cut back by 4 bases and J by 2 bases. CDR1 and CDR2 (germline): KGHSH, LQKENI. The CDR3 is 15 amino acids. CDR3 sequence reads: CASSQGLADTYEQYF. In DNA, the CDR3 is TGTGCCAGCTCACAAGGACTAGCAGATACCTACGAGCAGTACTTC. Full variable domain (outside the CDR3, taken from reference TRBV18 and TRBJ2-7): NAGVMQNPRHLVRRRGQEARLRCSPMKGHSHVYWYRQLPEEGLKFMVYLQKENIIDESGMPKERFSAEFPKEGPSILRIQQVVRGDSAAYFCASSQGLADTYEQYFGPGTRLTVT.

The chain uses TRBV20-1 and TRBJ2-1, with D unresolved. Trimming shortened V by 3 bases and J by 9 bases, and 12 bases separated the two germline ends. The germline CDR1 and CDR2 sequences are DFQATT and SNEGSKA (reference sequence). The CDR3 consists of 12 residues. CDR3 protein: CSARWLAAEQFF. The CDR3 DNA follows: TGCAGTGCTAGGTGGTTGGCGGCTGAGCAGTTCTTC.

This clonotype turned up a few times. The V gene is TRBV20-1, the J gene TRBJ1-6; 7 positions agree with TRBD1. This CDR3 contains 17 residues. V lost 0 bases and J lost 10; bases outside the gene matches: 15. Germline CDR1 is DFQATT and CDR2 is SNEGSKA (reference sequence). The CDR3 DNA reads as TGCAGTGCTAGAGATAACGGCAGGGGGACCCTAGGATCACCCCTCCACTTT. It is translated as CSARDNGRGTLGSPLHF.

V gene TRBV29-1 combines with J gene TRBJ2-7; the D gene is possibly TRBD1 (6 bases). In germline, CDR1 is SQVTM, CDR2 ANQGSEA. The V end lost 2 bases, the J end lost 3 bases, and 11 bases lay between the germline ends. CDR3 length: 13 amino acids. CDR3 sequence: CSVEIRRGYEQYF. CDR3 DNA: TGCAGCGTTGAAATTCGCAGGGGCTACGAGCAGTACTTC.

The CDR3 spells CSARGSGQETQYF. The DNA for the CDR3 is TGCAGTGCTAGGGGCTCGGGGCAAGAGACCCAGTACTTC. The chain couples TRBV20-1 to TRBJ2-5; perhaps TRBD2 as D (5 bases). Germline V gene sequence: CDR1 DFQATT, CDR2 SNEGSKA (reference sequence). The CDR3 sequence is 13 residues long. Trimming pared 3 bases from V and 2 bases from J, leaving 10 bases between.

The V and J genes are TRBV6-5 and TRBJ1-1, with D maybe TRBD1 (5 bases). Germline V gene lookup returns CDR1 MNHEY and CDR2 SVGAGI. The ends were cut back, 2 bases at V and 9 bases at J, with 19 bases in the middle. The CDR3 has 15 amino acids. CDR3 DNA sequence: TGTGCCAGCAGTTACCGTCTTAGTGGAGACAGACAAGCTTTCTTT. Translated: CASSYRLSGDRQAFF.

This chain connects TRBV7-8 to TRBJ2-5; D is uncertain. The CDR3 has 13 residues. Looked up from germline, CDR1 is SGHVS and CDR2 is FQNEAQ. The V gene lost 3 bases and the J gene lost 5 bases, with 10 bases spanning the gap. CDR3 residues: CASSLGGVETQYF. The DNA of the CDR3 is TGTGCCAGCAGCTTGGGCGGAGTGGAGACCCAGTACTTC.

The V and J genes are TRBV7-6 and TRBJ2-1, with unresolved D. Germline V gene sequence: CDR1 SGHVS, CDR2 FNYEAQ. V was cut by 1 base and J by 7 bases, with 17 bases left in between. The CDR3 spans 16 residues. DNA for the CDR3: TGTGCCAGCAGCTTAGGGGGTACCACCTCCGGAAATGAGCAGTTCTTC. Translation gives CASSLGGTTSGNEQFF.

This clonotype has a count of ten or more. The chain uses TRBV6-1 and TRBJ2-4; weak D call: TRBD2 (6 bases). The germline gives CDR1 MNHNS, CDR2 SASEGT. The CDR3 is made up of 15 amino acids. Deletions cut 6 bases from V and 0 bases from J, with 12 bases between. Written as DNA, the CDR3 is TGTGCCAGCAGGGAGGCGGGGTTAGCCAAAAACATTCAGTACTTC. Protein product: CASREAGLAKNIQYF.

This clonotype was detected ten times or more. The chain uses TRBV10-3 and TRBJ2-1; D is possibly TRBD2 (5 bases). Per germline, CDR1 ENHRY and CDR2 SYGVKD. This CDR3 is built from 13 residues. V lost 8 bases and J 0 bases, leaving 8 bases between the germline ends. DNA of the CDR3: TGTGCCATCCGGGGTAACTCCTACAATGAGCAGTTCTTC. Amino acids: CAIRGNSYNEQFF.

This clonotype was seen more than once but under ten times. This chain joins TRBV5-1 and TRBJ2-7, with 9 bases matching TRBD2. The J segment lost 5 bases and the V segment lost 4 bases, leaving 10 bases of the junction unmatched. This CDR3 spans 15 amino acids. The germline V gene encodes CDR1 SGHRS and CDR2 YFSETQ. CDR3 DNA: TGCGCCAGCAGCCCCTTAGCGGGAGTAGTAAACGAGCAGTACTTC. It translates to CASSPLAGVVNEQYF. Supplemented by reference TRBV5-1 and TRBJ2-7, the full variable domain reads KAGVTQTPRYLIKTRGQQVTLSCSPISGHRSVSWYQQTPGQGLQFLFEYFSETQRNKGNFPGRFSGRQFSNSRSEMNVSTLELGDSALYLCASSPLAGVVNEQYFGPGTRLTVT.

This clonotype came up many times. One end of the junction is discordant with germline, which a read error may explain. The V call is TRBV28, the J call TRBJ2-2, with unresolved D. This CDR3 region has 14 residues. Germline lookup yields CDR1 MDHEN and CDR2 SYDVKM. In DNA form, the CDR3 reads TGTGCCAGCGGTTTAGGCCAGACCACCGGGGAGCTGTTTTTT. It yields the protein CASGLGQTTGELFF. The full variable domain, rest sourced from reference TRBV28 and TRBJ2-2, is DVKVTQSSRYLVKRTGEKVFLECVQDMDHENMFWYRQDPGLGLRLIYFSYDVKMKEKGDIPEGYSVSREKKERFSLILESASTNQTSMYLCASGLGQTTGELFFGEGSRLTVL.